The sequence of this TCR beta chain was determined in a study of blood T cell repertoires in COVID-19. Looked up from germline, CDR1 is LNHDA and CDR2 is SQIVND (reference sequence). Trimming took 6 bases from V and 3 from J; bases not matched to a gene: 10. The CDR3 extends over 16 amino acids. TCRdb's table, derived via immunoSEQ multiplex PCR, lists solely in-frame clones and lacks some. The data hold approximately 400,000 clones, with over 75% observed a single time. Sequencing was done on a sample of PBMCs or T cells enriched from blood (not recorded which). This receptor was identified in a man aged 25 to 45 who had recovered from COVID-19. The chain employs TRBV19 and TRBJ2-1; 8 positions agree with TRBD2. This CDR3 reads CASRGKGLGIYNEQFF. The CDR3, as DNA: TGTGCCAGTAGGGGGAAGGGACTAGGGATCTACAATGAGCAGTTCTTC.